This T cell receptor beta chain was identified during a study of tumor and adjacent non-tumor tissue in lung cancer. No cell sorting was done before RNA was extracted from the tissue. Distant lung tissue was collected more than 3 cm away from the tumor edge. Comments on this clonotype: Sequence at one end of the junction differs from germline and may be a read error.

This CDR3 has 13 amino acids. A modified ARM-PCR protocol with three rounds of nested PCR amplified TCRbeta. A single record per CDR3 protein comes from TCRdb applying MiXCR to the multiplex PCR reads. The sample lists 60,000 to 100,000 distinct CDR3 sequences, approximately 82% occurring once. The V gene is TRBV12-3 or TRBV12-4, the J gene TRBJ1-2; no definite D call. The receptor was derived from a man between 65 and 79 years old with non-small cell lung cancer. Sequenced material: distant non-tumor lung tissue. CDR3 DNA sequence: TGTGTCAGCAGTACTCTGCTCACCGACAAGGCCATCTTC. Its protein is CVSSTLLTDKAIF.